This record covers a single T cell receptor (beta chain). Its antigen is unknown. The germline CDR1 and CDR2 sequences are GTSNPN and SVGIG (reference sequence). The junction had 5 bases not matched to a gene; V was cut back by 1 base and J by 7 bases. The CDR3 extends over 14 amino acids. The entry originates in a study of cytomegalovirus exposure and HLA in healthy donors. General study results and limits: The productive fraction for most TCR beta V segments was about 87% or about 30% in an earlier analysis.

PCR was performed using 60 Vbeta and 13 Jbeta primers. Using immunoSEQ multiplex PCR, the repertoire was profiled, and TCRdb retains in-frame clones only, with some absent. The sample holds roughly 200,000 clones, around 78% seen once. The V and J genes are TRBV30 and TRBJ2-7, with 12 bases identical to TRBD2. Material: PBMCs. This TCR derives from a man aged 25-45 years in good health and CMV-seronegative. The CDR3 spells CAWSATSGRGEQYF. The CDR3 DNA follows: TGTGCCTGGAGTGCGACTAGCGGGAGAGGTGAGCAGTACTTC.